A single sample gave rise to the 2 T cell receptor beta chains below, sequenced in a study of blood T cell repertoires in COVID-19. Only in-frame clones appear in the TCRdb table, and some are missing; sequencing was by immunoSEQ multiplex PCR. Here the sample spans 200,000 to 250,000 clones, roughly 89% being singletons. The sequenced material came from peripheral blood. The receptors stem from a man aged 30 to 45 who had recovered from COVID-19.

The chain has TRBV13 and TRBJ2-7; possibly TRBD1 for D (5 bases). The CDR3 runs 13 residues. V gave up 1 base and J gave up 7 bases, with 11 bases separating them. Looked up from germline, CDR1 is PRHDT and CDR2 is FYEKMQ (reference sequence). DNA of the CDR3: TGTGCCAGCAGCTTAGCCCAGGGTAGTGAGCAGTACTTC. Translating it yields CASSLAQGSEQYF.

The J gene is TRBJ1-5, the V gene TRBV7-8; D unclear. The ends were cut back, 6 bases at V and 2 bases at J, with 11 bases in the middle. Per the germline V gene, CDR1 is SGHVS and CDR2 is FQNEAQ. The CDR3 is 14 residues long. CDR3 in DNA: TGTGCCAGCAGTTCCACTGGAGGCAATCAGCCCCAGCATTTT. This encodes CASSSTGGNQPQHF.